The 6 T cell receptor beta chains reported below all come from one sample, sequenced in a study of long-term antiretroviral therapy in people with HIV. This was the immunoSEQ v3.0 assay at survey level. Assay used: immunoSEQ multiplex PCR; TCRdb lists only in-frame clones, some missing. The sample contains around 15,000 clones, 70% to 90% of which appear only once. Sequencing used unsorted PBMCs, obtained 0.7 years before starting antiretroviral therapy. The receptors originated from a man aged 50 to 60 with HIV.

CDR3 sequence (DNA): TGTGCCAGCAGCCCTTGGGATAGACCCCTCCACTTT. It yields the protein CASSPWDRPLHF. The chain combines TRBV5-6 with TRBJ1-6; no clear D. Trimming took off 4 bases at V and 12 bases at J, with 11 bases between the two ends. The CDR3 totals 12 residues. CDR1 and CDR2 from the germline V gene are SGHDT and YYEEEE. The variable domain in full, completed from reference TRBV5-6 and TRBJ1-6, reads DAGVTQSPTHLIKTRGQQVTLRCSPKSGHDTVSWYQQALGQGPQFIFQYYEEEERQRGNFPDRFSGHQFPNYSSELNVNALLLGDSALYLCASSPWDRPLHFGNGTRLTVT.

The count of this clone is one. The chain is built from TRBV18 and TRBJ2-7, with 11 bases identical to TRBD2. V shed 8 bases, J shed 2 bases, and the junction held 11 bases outside the gene matches. The CDR3 totals 16 residues. CDR1 is KGHSH, CDR2 LQKENI, per germline. The CDR3 spells CASTTTSGSIAYEQYF. The CDR3 DNA sequence: TGTGCCAGCACAACTACTAGCGGGAGTATCGCCTACGAGCAGTACTTC.

CDR3 residues: CASSRTGLSYNEQFF. In nucleotides, the CDR3 is TGCGCCAGCAGCCGGACGGGTCTGAGTTACAATGAGCAGTTCTTC. The gene calls are TRBV5-1 and TRBJ2-1; D remains ambiguous. This CDR3 comprises 15 residues. V was clipped by 4 bases and J by 4 bases, with 15 bases between them. CDR1 SGHRS and CDR2 YFSETQ come from the germline V gene.

The V gene is TRBV5-1, the J gene TRBJ2-1, with 10 nucleotides matching TRBD2. Germline V gene sequence: CDR1 SGHRS, CDR2 YFSETQ. V lost 3 bases and J lost 3; bases outside the gene matches: 3. This CDR3 is 15 amino acids long. The CDR3 nucleotides are TGCGCCAGCAGCTGGAGCGGGGGGGACTACAATGAGCAGTTCTTC. This gives the protein CASSWSGGDYNEQFF.

This clone was seen just once. The chain employs TRBV6-5 and TRBJ1-2; 11 bases line up with TRBD1. Germline V gene lookup returns CDR1 MNHEY and CDR2 SVGAGI. CDR3 length: 14 amino acids. V shed 6 bases and J 2 bases; nucleotides not matched to a gene: 2. CDR3 sequence reads: CASSRTGGNYGYTF. The CDR3 DNA follows: TGTGCCAGCAGCCGGACAGGGGGCAACTATGGCTACACCTTC.

This chain uses TRBV6-1 with TRBJ1-1; 8 positions match TRBD1. Trimming cost V 2 bases and J 3 bases; bases outside gene matches: 14. CDR1 is MNHNS and CDR2 is SASEGT in the germline V gene. The CDR3 is made up of 18 amino acids. CDR3 sequence reads: CASSERLRRTGRDTEAFF. The CDR3 nucleotides read TGTGCCAGCAGTGAACGTCTCCGTAGGACAGGGCGAGACACTGAAGCTTTCTTT.